This passage covers 16 T cell receptor beta chains from one sample sequenced in a study of monozygotic twins with inflammatory bowel disease. From its re-call of the 5' RACE reads, TCRdb lists each CDR3 protein once, without DNA. The sample data list 400,000 or so distinct CDR3 sequences. Specimen: blood. These receptors all stem from a human donor with ulcerative colitis or Crohn's disease, or a healthy co-twin of an affected twin (not recorded which).

The chain employs TRBV7-9 and TRBJ1-4; TCRdb designates TRBD1, a call that cannot be tested without DNA. The germline V gene has CDR1 SEHNR and CDR2 FQNEAQ (reference sequence). The CDR3 loop spans 15 amino acids. The CDR3 here is CASSPATTRNEKLFF.

V usage is TRBV9 and J usage is TRBJ2-3; TCRdb's assignment of TRBD2 cannot be checked, as there is no DNA. The CDR3 loop spans 19 amino acids. In germline, CDR1 is SGDLS, CDR2 YYNGEE. The CDR3 here is CASSAWTSGGARRSDTQYF.

This rearrangement joins TRBV2 to TRBJ2-1. The CDR3 runs to 14 residues. The germline V gene has CDR1 SNHLY and CDR2 FYNNEI. The CDR3 reads CASSRVSSYNEQFF.

The chain carries TRBV9 and TRBJ2-5; TCRdb proposes TRBD1, but this gene call is untestable without DNA. This CDR3 has 15 amino acids. Germline-derived CDR1 and CDR2 are SGDLS and YYNGEE. This chain's CDR3 is CASSVVGELQETQYF.

The J gene is TRBJ1-5, the V gene TRBV5-1. This CDR3 contains 15 residues. Germline V gene lookup returns CDR1 SGHRS and CDR2 YFSETQ. The CDR3 sequence is CASSEDSGFNQPQHF.

The chain couples TRBV7-9 to TRBJ1-1. This CDR3 comprises 14 residues. Germline-derived CDR1 and CDR2 are SEHNR and FQNEAQ (reference sequence). The CDR3 is CASSPRQGDTEAFF.

The chain is built from TRBV20-1 and TRBJ2-1; TCRdb gives TRBD1 as the D gene, but with no DNA this cannot be confirmed. Germline lookup yields CDR1 DFQATT and CDR2 SNEGSKA (reference sequence). The CDR3 length is 14 residues. The CDR3 protein is CSAWGTGGSDEQFF.

The chain joins TRBV10-3 to TRBJ1-1. CDR1 and CDR2 (germline): ENHRY, SYGVKD. The CDR3 covers 14 residues. The CDR3 here is CAISSTVGGIEAFF.

Here the CDR3 reads CASSLGGGDGNTIYF. The rearrangement joins TRBV5-5 to TRBJ1-3; the D gene TCRdb calls, TRBD1, cannot be checked with no DNA. From germline, CDR1 is SGHKS and CDR2 YYEKEE (reference sequence). The CDR3 spans 15 residues. The full variable domain, in which reference TRBV5-5 and TRBJ1-3 provide the parts outside the CDR3, is DAGVTQSPTHLIKTRGQQVTLRCSPISGHKSVSWYQQVLGQGPQFIFQYYEKEERGRGNFPDRFSARQFPNYSSELNVNALLLGDSALYLCASSLGGGDGNTIYFGEGSWLTVV.

The genes are TRBV7-9 and TRBJ2-7. CDR1 is SEHNR, CDR2 FQNEAQ, per germline (reference sequence). This CDR3 contains 15 residues. The CDR3 is CASSPRGPTAGEQYF. Full variable domain (missing parts from reference TRBV7-9 and TRBJ2-7): DTGVSQNPRHKITKRGQNVTFRCDPISEHNRLYWYRQTLGQGPEFLTYFQNEAQLEKSRLLSDRFSAERPKGSFSTLEIQRTEQGDSAMYLCASSPRGPTAGEQYFGPGTRLTVT.

The CDR3 spells CASRSGQGASGELFF. The genes are TRBV12-3 or TRBV12-4 and TRBJ2-2; TCRdb reports TRBD1, a call that lacks DNA to check it against. The CDR3 is made up of 15 amino acids.

The chain links TRBV13 to TRBJ1-1; TCRdb proposes TRBD1, but this gene call is untestable without DNA. CDR3 length: 14 amino acids. Germline CDR1 and CDR2: PRHDT and FYEKMQ (reference sequence). CDR3 amino acids: CASSAETGEAEAFF.

This chain links TRBV19 with TRBJ2-7; as DNA is missing, the TRBD1 call by TCRdb cannot be tested. This CDR3 is built from 14 residues. CDR1 and CDR2 (germline): LNHDA, SQIVND (reference sequence). CDR3 amino acids: CASSAAGGRYEQYF.

The V gene is TRBV12-3 or TRBV12-4, the J gene TRBJ2-1; with no DNA, the TCRdb D assignment of TRBD1 cannot be verified. The CDR3 totals 14 residues. The CDR3 here is CASKPGWPGHEQFF.

V and J are TRBV7-2 and TRBJ2-7; as DNA is missing, the TRBD2 call by TCRdb cannot be tested. The CDR3 is made up of 14 amino acids. Per germline, CDR1 SGHTA and CDR2 FQGNSA. The CDR3 region is CASSSLAGTYEQYF.

The J gene is TRBJ2-1, the V gene TRBV18; TCRdb's D call of TRBD1 is untestable without DNA. The germline CDR1 and CDR2 sequences are KGHSH and LQKENI. The CDR3 runs to 13 residues. The CDR3 region is CASSPPPGYEQFF.